This TCR beta chain is drawn from a study of breast tumors, draining lymph nodes, adjacent tissues. Points from the study as a whole: Tumor T cell lymph node origin was a supported hypothesis, not proven.

A single record per CDR3 protein comes from TCRdb applying MiXCR to the multiplex PCR reads. The table includes more than 50,000 distinct CDR3 sequences, 40% to 55% detected once. This clonotype appeared many times. Its specificity is not known. In germline, CDR1 is SGDLS, CDR2 YYNGEE. V was pared by 0 bases and J by 2 bases, with 10 bases of the junction left unmatched. This CDR3 has 17 amino acids. Specimen: breast tumor tissue. V and J are TRBV9 and TRBJ2-5, with 7 bases lining up with TRBD1. This receptor was identified in a female donor with breast cancer. Some clones in this sample may be carry-over from other donors' samples. The CDR3, as DNA: TGTGCCAGCAGCGTAGATGGTGGTGGCAGGGGGCAAGAGACCCAGTACTTC. Translated: CASSVDGGGRGQETQYF.